This T cell receptor beta chain was documented in a study of PD-L1 blockade in urothelial cancer. Study-wide context: Atezolizumab (1,200 mg intravenously every 3 weeks) began at some point between 2014 and 2016 for patients. Samples of blood were analyzed 3 weeks (second dose) and 6 weeks after treatment start. Median T cell yield from blood was 120,000 to 150,000.

Time point specified: peripheral blood 6 weeks after treatment start. Each patient gave between 1 and 8 samples, pretreatment and on-treatment. Libraries were prepared by immunoSEQ multiplex PCR; TCRdb keeps only in-frame clonotypes and omits some of them. The table shows 15,000 to 20,000 clones, with around 83% occurring only once. This clone came up once. V lost 4 bases and J 0 bases, leaving 16 bases between the germline ends. The CDR3 sequence is 15 residues long. The germline V gene has CDR1 GTSNPN and CDR2 SVGIG (reference sequence). The receptor's source is a man over 45 with urothelial cancer. Sequencing was performed on PBMCs, taken around atezolizumab (anti-PD-L1) treatment. This sequence joins TRBV30 and TRBJ2-7; possibly TRBD2 for D (6 bases). CDR3 bases: TGTGCCTGGACCCCACTGGCGGGGAGCTCCTACGAGCAGTACTTC. It encodes CAWTPLAGSSYEQYF.